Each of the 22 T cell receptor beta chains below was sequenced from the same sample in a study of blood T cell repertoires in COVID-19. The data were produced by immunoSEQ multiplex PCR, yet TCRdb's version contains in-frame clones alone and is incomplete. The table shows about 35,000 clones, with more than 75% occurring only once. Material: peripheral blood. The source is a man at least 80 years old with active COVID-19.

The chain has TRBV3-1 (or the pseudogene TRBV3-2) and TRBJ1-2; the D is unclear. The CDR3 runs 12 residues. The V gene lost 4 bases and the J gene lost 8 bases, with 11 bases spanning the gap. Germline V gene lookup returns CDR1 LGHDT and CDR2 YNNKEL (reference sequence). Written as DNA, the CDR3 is TGTGCCAGCAGCCTATTTATCGGGGGCTACACCTTC. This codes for CASSLFIGGYTF.

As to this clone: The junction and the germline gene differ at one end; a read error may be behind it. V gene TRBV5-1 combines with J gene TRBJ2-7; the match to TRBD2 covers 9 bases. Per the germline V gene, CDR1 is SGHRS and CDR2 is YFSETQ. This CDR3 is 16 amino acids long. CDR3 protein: CASSLAGGRAYYEQCF. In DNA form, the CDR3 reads TGCGCCAGCAGCTTGGCCGGCGGGAGGGCCTACTACGAGCAGTGCTTC.

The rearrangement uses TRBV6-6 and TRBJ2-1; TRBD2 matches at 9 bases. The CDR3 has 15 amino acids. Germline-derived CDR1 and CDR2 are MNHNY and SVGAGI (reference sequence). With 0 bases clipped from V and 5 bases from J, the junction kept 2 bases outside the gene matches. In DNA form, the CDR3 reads TGTGCCAGCAGTTACTCCTCTAGCGGGGACAATGAGCAGTTCTTC. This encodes CASSYSSSGDNEQFF.

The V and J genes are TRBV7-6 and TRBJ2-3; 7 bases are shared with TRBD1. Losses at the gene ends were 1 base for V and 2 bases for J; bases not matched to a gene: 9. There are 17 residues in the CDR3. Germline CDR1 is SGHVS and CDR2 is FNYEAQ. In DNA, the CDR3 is TGTGCCAGCAGCTTAGAAATAGGGGACAGACACACAGATACGCAGTATTTT. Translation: CASSLEIGDRHTDTQYF.

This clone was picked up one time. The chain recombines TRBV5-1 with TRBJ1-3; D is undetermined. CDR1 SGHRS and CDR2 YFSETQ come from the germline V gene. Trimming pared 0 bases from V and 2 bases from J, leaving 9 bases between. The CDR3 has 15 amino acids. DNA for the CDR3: TGCGCCAGCAGCTTGGATTCAGGAACTGGAAACACCATATATTTT. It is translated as CASSLDSGTGNTIYF. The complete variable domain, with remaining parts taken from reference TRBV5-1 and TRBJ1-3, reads KAGVTQTPRYLIKTRGQQVTLSCSPISGHRSVSWYQQTPGQGLQFLFEYFSETQRNKGNFPGRFSGRQFSNSRSEMNVSTLELGDSALYLCASSLDSGTGNTIYFGEGSWLTVV.

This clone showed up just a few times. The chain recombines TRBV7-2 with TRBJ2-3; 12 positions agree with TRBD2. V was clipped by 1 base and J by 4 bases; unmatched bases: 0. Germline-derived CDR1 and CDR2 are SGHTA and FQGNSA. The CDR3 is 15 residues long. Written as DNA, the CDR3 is TGTGCCAGCAGCTTAGGGACTAGCGGGGCAGATACGCAGTATTTT. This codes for CASSLGTSGADTQYF.

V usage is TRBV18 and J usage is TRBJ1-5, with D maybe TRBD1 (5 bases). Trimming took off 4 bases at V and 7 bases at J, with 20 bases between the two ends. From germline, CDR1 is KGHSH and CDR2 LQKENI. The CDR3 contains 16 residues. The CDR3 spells CASSLLGGAPGQPQHF. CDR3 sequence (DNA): TGTGCCAGCTCACTCCTTGGCGGGGCGCCAGGGCAGCCCCAGCATTTT.

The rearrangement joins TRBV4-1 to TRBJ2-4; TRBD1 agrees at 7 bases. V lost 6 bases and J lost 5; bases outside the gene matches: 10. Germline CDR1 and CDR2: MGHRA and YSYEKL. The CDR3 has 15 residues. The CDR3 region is CASSAATGQQNIQYF. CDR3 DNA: TGCGCCAGCAGTGCCGCGACAGGGCAACAAAACATTCAGTACTTC.

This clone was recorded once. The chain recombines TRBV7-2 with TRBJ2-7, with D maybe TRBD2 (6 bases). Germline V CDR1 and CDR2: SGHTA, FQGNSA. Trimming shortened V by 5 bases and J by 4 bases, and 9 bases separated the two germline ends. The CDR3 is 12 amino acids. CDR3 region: CASSPEGYEQYF. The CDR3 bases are TGTGCCAGCAGCCCGGAGGGGTACGAGCAGTACTTC.

Here the CDR3 reads CASSLGLAGEAQYF. In DNA, the CDR3 is TGCGCCAGCAGCTTGGGACTAGCGGGAGAGGCGCAGTATTTT. The genes are TRBV5-1 and TRBJ2-3, with 12 bases matching TRBD2. CDR1 is SGHRS and CDR2 is YFSETQ in the germline V gene. The ends lost 0 bases at V and 10 bases at J; junction bases unmatched: 3. The CDR3 runs to 14 residues.

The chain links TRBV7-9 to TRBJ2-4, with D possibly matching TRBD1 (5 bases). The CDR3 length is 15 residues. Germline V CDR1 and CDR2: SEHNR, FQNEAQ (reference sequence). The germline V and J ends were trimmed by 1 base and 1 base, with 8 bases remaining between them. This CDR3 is CASSLGPGAKNIQYF. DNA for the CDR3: TGTGCCAGCAGCTTAGGCCCAGGGGCCAAAAACATTCAGTACTTC.

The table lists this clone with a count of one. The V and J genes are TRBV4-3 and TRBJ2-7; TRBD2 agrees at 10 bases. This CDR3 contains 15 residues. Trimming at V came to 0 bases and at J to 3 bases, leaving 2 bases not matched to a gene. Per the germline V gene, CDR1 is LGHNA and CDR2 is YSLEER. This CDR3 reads CASSQDWTSGYEQYF. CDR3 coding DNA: TGCGCCAGCAGCCAAGATTGGACTAGCGGCTACGAGCAGTACTTC.

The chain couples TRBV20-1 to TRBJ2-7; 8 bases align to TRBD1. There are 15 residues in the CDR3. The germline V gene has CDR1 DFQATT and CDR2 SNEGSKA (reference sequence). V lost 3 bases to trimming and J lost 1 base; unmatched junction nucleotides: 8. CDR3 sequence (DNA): TGCAGTGCTAGTGTTTGGACAGGGCGGTCCTACGAGCAGTACTTC. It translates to CSASVWTGRSYEQYF.

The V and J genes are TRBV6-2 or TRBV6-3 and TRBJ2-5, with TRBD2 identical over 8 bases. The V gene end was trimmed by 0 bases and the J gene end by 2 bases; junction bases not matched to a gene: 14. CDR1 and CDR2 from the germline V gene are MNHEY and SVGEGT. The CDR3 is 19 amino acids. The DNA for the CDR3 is TGTGCCAGCAGTTACTCGCGGGGGCTAGCGGGTCTTACTCAAGAGACCCAGTACTTC. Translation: CASSYSRGLAGLTQETQYF.

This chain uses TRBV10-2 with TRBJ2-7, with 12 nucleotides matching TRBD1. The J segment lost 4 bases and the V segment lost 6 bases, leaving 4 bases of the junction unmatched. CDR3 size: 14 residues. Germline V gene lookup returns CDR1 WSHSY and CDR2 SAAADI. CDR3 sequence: CASRGTGGSYEQYF. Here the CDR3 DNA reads TGCGCCAGCAGGGGGACAGGGGGCTCGTACGAGCAGTACTTC.

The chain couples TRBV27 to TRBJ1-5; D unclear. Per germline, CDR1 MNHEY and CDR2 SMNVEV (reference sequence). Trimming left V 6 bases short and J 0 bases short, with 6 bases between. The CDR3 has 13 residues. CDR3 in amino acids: CASRRDSNQPQHF. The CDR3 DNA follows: TGTGCCAGCAGGAGAGATAGCAATCAGCCCCAGCATTTT.

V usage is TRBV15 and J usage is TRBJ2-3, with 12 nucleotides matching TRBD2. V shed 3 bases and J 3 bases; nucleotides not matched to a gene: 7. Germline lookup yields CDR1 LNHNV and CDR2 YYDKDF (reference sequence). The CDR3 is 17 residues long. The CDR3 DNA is TGTGCCACCAGCAGGGAGACTAGCGGGAGAGGTACAGATACGCAGTATTTT. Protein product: CATSRETSGRGTDTQYF.

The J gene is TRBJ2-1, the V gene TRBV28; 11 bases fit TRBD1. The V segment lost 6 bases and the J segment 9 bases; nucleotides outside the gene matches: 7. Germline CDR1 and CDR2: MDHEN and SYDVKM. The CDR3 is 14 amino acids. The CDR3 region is CASSLGQGASEQFF. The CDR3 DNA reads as TGTGCCAGCAGCCTTGGACAGGGGGCGAGTGAGCAGTTCTTC.

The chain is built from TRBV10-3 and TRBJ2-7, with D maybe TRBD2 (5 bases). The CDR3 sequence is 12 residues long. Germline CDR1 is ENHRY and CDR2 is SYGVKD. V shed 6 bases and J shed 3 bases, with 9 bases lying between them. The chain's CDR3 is CAIRDSHYEQYF. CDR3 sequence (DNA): TGTGCCATCAGGGACTCTCACTACGAGCAGTACTTC.

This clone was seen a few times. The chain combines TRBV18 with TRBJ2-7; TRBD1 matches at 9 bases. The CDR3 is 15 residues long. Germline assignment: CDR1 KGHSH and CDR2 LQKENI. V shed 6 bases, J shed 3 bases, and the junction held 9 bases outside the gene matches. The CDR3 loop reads CASSQQGAPHYEQYF. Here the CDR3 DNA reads TGTGCCAGCTCCCAACAGGGGGCTCCCCACTACGAGCAGTACTTC.

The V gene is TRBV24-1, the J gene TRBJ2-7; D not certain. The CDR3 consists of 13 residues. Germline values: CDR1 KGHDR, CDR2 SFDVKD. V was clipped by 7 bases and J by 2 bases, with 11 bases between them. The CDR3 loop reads CATRGDNTYEQYF. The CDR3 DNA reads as TGTGCCACCAGGGGCGACAATACCTACGAGCAGTACTTC.

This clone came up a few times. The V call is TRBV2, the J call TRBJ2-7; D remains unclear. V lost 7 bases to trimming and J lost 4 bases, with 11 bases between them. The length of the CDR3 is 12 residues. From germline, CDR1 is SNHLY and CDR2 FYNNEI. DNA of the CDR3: TGTGCCAGCATTGGCGGATCTTACGAGCAGTACTTC. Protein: CASIGGSYEQYF.